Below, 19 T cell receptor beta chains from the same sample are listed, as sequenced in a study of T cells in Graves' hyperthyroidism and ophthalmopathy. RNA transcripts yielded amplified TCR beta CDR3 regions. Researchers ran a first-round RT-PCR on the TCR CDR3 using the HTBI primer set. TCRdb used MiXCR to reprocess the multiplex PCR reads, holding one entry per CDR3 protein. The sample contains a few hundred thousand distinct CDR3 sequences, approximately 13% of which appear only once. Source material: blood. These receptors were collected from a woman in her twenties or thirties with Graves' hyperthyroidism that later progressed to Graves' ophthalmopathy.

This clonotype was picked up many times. CDR3 bases: TGTGCCAGCAGCCAAGATCGAGTAAACACCATATATTTT. It translates to CASSQDRVNTIYF. The gene calls are TRBV3-1 and TRBJ1-3; D is unclear. Trimming took 0 bases from V and 6 from J, leaving 6 bases between them. This CDR3 has 13 amino acids. The germline V gene has CDR1 LGHDT and CDR2 YNNKEL (reference sequence).

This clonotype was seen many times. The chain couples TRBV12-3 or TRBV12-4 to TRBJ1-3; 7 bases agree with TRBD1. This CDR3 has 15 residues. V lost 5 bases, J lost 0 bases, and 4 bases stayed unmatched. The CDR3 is CASSRTGDSGNTIYF. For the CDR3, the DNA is TGTGCCAGCAGTCGGACAGGAGACTCTGGAAACACCATATATTTT.

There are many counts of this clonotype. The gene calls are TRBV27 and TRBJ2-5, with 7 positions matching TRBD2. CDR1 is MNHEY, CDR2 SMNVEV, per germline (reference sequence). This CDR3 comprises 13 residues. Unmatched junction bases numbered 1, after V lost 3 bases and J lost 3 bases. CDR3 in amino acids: CASSFLAEETQYF. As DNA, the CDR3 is TGTGCCAGCAGTTTTCTAGCGGAAGAGACCCAGTACTTC.

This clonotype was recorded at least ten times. The CDR3 DNA sequence: TGTGCCACCAGTGATCCTTCGGAACAGAACACCGGGGAGCTGTTTTTT. This codes for CATSDPSEQNTGELFF. This chain joins TRBV24-1 and TRBJ2-2; D unclear. The ends were cut back, 3 bases at V and 1 base at J, with 11 bases in the middle. Germline V CDR1 and CDR2: KGHDR, SFDVKD. This CDR3 spans 16 amino acids.

The CDR3 spells CASSPRDSNEQYF. The CDR3 DNA reads TGTGCCAGCAGCCCCCGGGACAGCAACGAGCAGTACTTC. The chain combines TRBV7-2 with TRBJ2-7, with 7 bases aligning to TRBD1. CDR1 and CDR2 from the germline V gene are SGHTA and FQGNSA. The CDR3 length is 13 residues. The V gene end was trimmed by 5 bases and the J gene end by 5 bases; junction bases not matched to a gene: 6.

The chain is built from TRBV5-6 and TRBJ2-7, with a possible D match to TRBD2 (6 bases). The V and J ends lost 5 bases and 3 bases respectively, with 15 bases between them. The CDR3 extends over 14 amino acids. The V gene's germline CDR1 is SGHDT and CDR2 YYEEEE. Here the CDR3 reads CASSPGGRFYEQYF. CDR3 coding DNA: TGTGCCAGCAGTCCCGGAGGGAGGTTCTACGAGCAGTACTTC.

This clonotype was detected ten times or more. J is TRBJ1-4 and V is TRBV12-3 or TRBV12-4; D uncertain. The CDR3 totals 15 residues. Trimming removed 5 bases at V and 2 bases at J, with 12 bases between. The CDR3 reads CASSGSEETNEKLFF. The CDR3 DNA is TGTGCCAGCAGTGGATCGGAGGAGACTAATGAAAAACTGTTTTTT.

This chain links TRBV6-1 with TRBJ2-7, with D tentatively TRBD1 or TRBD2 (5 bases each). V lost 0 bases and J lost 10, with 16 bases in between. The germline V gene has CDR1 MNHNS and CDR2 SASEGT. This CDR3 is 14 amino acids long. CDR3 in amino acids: CASSEARGVTSQYF. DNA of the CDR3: TGTGCCAGCAGTGAAGCGCGAGGGGTAACGAGCCAGTACTTC.

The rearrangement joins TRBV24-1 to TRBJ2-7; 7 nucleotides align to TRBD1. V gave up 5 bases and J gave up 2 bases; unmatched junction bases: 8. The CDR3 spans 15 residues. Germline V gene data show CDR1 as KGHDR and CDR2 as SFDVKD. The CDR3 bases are TGTGCCACCAGTGCCGAGAGCCAGGGGGCCTACGAGCAGTACTTC. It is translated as CATSAESQGAYEQYF.

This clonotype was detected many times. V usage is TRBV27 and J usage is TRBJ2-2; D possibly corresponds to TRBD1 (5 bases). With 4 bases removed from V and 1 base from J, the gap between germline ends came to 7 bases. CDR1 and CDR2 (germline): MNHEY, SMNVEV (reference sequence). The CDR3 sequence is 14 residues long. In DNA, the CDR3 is TGTGCCAGCAGTTCCAGGGAGAACACCGGGGAGCTGTTTTTT. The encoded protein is CASSSRENTGELFF.

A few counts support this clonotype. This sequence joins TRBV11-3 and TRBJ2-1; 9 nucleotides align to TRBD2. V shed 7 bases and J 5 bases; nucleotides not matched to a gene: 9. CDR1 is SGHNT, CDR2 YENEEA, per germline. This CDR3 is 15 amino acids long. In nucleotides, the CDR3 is TGTGCCAGCACCTCTAGCGGGACGCCCCACAATGAGCAGTTCTTC. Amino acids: CASTSSGTPHNEQFF.

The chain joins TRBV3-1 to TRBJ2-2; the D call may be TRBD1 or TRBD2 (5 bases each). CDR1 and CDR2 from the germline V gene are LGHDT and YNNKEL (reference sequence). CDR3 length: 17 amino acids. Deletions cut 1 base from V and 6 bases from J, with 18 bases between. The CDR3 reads CASSQGVTVGTSGELFF. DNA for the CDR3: TGTGCCAGCAGCCAAGGGGTAACAGTCGGGACCTCCGGGGAGCTGTTTTTT.

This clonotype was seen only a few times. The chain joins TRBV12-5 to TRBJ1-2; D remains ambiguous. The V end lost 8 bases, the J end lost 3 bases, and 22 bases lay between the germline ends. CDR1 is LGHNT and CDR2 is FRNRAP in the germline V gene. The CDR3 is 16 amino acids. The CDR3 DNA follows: TGTGCTAGTTGGGCCAGCGGCCCGAGATACGACTATGGCTACACCTTC. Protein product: CASWASGPRYDYGYTF.

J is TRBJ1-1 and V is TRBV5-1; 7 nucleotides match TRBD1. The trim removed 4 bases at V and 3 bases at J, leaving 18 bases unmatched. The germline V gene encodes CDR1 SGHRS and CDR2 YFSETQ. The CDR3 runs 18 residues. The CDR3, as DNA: TGCGCCAGCAGCCCATATACTGCGACAGGGAGGTTGCACACTGAAGCTTTCTTT. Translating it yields CASSPYTATGRLHTEAFF.

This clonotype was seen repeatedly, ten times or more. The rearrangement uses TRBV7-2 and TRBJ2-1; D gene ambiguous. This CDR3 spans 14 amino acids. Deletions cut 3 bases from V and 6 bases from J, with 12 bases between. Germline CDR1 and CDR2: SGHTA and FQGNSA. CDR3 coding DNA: TGTGCCAGCAGCTTCCTGTCGAACGGCAATGAGCAGTTCTTC. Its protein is CASSFLSNGNEQFF.

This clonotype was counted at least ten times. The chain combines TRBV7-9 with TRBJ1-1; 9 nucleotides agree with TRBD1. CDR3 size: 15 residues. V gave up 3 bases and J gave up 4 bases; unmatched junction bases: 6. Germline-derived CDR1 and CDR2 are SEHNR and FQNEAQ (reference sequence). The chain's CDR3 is CASSFLRDRATEAFF. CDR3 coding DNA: TGTGCCAGCAGCTTTCTGCGGGACAGGGCCACTGAAGCTTTCTTT.

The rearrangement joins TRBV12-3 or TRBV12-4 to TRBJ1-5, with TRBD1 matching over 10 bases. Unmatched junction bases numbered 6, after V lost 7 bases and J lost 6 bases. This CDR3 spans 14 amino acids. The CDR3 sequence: CASIATGGGQPQHF. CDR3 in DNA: TGTGCCAGCATTGCGACAGGGGGCGGTCAGCCCCAGCATTTT.

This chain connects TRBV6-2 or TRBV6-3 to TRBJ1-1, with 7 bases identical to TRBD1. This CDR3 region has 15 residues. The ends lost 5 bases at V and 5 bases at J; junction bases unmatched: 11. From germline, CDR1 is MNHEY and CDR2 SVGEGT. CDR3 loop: CASSTTGWGQTEAFF. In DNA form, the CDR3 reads TGTGCCAGCAGTACGACAGGGTGGGGACAAACTGAAGCTTTCTTT.

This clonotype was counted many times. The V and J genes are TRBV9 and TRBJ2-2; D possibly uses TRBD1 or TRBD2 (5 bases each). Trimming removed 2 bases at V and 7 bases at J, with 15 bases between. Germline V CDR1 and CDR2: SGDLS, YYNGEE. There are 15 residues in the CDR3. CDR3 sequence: CASSVQGASNGELFF. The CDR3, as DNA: TGTGCCAGCAGCGTTCAAGGGGCTAGCAACGGGGAGCTGTTTTTT.